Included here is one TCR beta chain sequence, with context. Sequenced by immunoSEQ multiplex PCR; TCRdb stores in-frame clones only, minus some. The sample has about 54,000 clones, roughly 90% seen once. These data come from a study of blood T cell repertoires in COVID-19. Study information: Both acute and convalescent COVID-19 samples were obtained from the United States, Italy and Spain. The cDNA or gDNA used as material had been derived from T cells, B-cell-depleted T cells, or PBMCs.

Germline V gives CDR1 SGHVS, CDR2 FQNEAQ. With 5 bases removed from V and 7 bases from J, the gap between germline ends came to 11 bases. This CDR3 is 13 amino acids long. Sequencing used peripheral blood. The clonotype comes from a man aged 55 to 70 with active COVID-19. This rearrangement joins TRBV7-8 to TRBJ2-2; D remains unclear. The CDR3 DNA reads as TGTGCCAGCAGCCTTAGCCCGGGCGGGGAGCTGTTTTTT. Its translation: CASSLSPGGELFF.